The 9 T cell receptor beta chains presented below share a single source sample, sequenced in a study of cytomegalovirus exposure and HLA in healthy donors. In the PCR, 60 Vbeta and 13 Jbeta primers were used. The protocol was immunoSEQ multiplex PCR, while the TCRdb copy is restricted to in-frame clones and leaves out a portion. The table shows 170,000 or so clones, with under 90% occurring only once. The sequenced material came from PBMCs. The receptors originated from a young man in good health and CMV-seronegative.

This clone has more than one count but fewer than ten. V usage is TRBV7-6 and J usage is TRBJ2-1; maybe TRBD2 (6 bases). CDR1 SGHVS and CDR2 FNYEAQ come from the germline V gene. The CDR3 length is 16 residues. V lost 4 bases and J 3 bases, leaving 16 bases between the germline ends. CDR3 bases: TGTGCCAGCAGCTCTTATGGACTCGGGGGCTACAATGAGCAGTTCTTC. Translating gives CASSSYGLGGYNEQFF.

This rearrangement joins TRBV4-1 to TRBJ2-7; no reliable D call. The CDR3 loop spans 12 amino acids. Trimming removed 0 bases at V and 4 bases at J, with 4 bases between. Germline V gene sequence: CDR1 MGHRA, CDR2 YSYEKL. The CDR3 DNA sequence: TGCGCCAGCAGCCAAGATCAGTACGAGCAGTACTTC. It translates to CASSQDQYEQYF.

Here the CDR3 reads CASSIDVLSSNQPQHF. Here the CDR3 DNA reads TGTGCCAGTAGTATAGATGTGCTTAGTAGCAATCAGCCCCAGCATTTT. This rearrangement joins TRBV19 to TRBJ1-5; D uncertain. The CDR3 is made up of 16 amino acids. Germline CDR1 reads LNHDA; CDR2 reads SQIVND (reference sequence). The V and J ends lost 0 bases and 0 bases respectively, with 9 bases between them.

This chain connects TRBV6-1 to TRBJ1-5, with unresolved D. The V gene's germline CDR1 is MNHNS and CDR2 SASEGT. The CDR3 has 14 residues. V was pared by 4 bases and J by 0 bases, with 7 bases between. CDR3 in amino acids: CASSAHFSNQPQHF. CDR3 coding DNA: TGTGCCAGCAGTGCCCACTTTAGCAATCAGCCCCAGCATTTT.

The V call is TRBV27, the J call TRBJ1-1; 9 bases are a match to TRBD1. CDR3 length: 16 residues. The J segment lost 0 bases and the V segment lost 5 bases, leaving 7 bases of the junction unmatched. Germline assignment: CDR1 MNHEY and CDR2 SMNVEV (reference sequence). This chain's CDR3 is CASSPRTGAMNTEAFF. DNA of the CDR3: TGTGCCAGCAGTCCCCGGACAGGGGCCATGAACACTGAAGCTTTCTTT.

This chain connects TRBV28 to TRBJ1-2; maybe TRBD1 (6 bases). This CDR3 spans 14 amino acids. V lost 2 bases, J lost 7 bases, and 14 bases lay in between. Germline lookup yields CDR1 MDHEN and CDR2 SYDVKM. CDR3 DNA sequence: TGTGCCAGCAGTTTAACAGTCCAGGGGTCTGGCTACACCTTC. Translation: CASSLTVQGSGYTF.

This clone turned up a few times. This chain joins TRBV5-1 and TRBJ1-1, with TRBD1 matching 10 bases. Losses at the gene ends were 3 bases for V and 6 bases for J; bases not matched to a gene: 8. The V gene's germline CDR1 is SGHRS and CDR2 YFSETQ. The CDR3 is 15 amino acids. The CDR3 DNA follows: TGCGCCAGCAGCTCCAGGACAGGGGGAAAGTCTGAAGCTTTCTTT. Its translation: CASSSRTGGKSEAFF.

The genes are TRBV7-2 and TRBJ2-7, with D perhaps TRBD2 (5 bases). Trimming took 3 bases from V and 4 from J, leaving 10 bases between them. This CDR3 region has 13 residues. The germline gives CDR1 SGHTA, CDR2 FQGNSA. DNA for the CDR3: TGTGCCAGCAGCTTCCGAAGCGGATACGAGCAGTACTTC. Residues: CASSFRSGYEQYF.

The chain couples TRBV6-6 to TRBJ2-7; 10 nucleotides match TRBD2. Germline V gene sequence: CDR1 MNHNY, CDR2 SVGAGI (reference sequence). The length of the CDR3 is 12 residues. The J segment lost 9 bases and the V segment lost 5 bases, leaving 4 bases of the junction unmatched. The CDR3 DNA sequence: TGTGCCAGCAGTGGCGGGACTAGCGCGCAGTACTTC. It codes for CASSGGTSAQYF.